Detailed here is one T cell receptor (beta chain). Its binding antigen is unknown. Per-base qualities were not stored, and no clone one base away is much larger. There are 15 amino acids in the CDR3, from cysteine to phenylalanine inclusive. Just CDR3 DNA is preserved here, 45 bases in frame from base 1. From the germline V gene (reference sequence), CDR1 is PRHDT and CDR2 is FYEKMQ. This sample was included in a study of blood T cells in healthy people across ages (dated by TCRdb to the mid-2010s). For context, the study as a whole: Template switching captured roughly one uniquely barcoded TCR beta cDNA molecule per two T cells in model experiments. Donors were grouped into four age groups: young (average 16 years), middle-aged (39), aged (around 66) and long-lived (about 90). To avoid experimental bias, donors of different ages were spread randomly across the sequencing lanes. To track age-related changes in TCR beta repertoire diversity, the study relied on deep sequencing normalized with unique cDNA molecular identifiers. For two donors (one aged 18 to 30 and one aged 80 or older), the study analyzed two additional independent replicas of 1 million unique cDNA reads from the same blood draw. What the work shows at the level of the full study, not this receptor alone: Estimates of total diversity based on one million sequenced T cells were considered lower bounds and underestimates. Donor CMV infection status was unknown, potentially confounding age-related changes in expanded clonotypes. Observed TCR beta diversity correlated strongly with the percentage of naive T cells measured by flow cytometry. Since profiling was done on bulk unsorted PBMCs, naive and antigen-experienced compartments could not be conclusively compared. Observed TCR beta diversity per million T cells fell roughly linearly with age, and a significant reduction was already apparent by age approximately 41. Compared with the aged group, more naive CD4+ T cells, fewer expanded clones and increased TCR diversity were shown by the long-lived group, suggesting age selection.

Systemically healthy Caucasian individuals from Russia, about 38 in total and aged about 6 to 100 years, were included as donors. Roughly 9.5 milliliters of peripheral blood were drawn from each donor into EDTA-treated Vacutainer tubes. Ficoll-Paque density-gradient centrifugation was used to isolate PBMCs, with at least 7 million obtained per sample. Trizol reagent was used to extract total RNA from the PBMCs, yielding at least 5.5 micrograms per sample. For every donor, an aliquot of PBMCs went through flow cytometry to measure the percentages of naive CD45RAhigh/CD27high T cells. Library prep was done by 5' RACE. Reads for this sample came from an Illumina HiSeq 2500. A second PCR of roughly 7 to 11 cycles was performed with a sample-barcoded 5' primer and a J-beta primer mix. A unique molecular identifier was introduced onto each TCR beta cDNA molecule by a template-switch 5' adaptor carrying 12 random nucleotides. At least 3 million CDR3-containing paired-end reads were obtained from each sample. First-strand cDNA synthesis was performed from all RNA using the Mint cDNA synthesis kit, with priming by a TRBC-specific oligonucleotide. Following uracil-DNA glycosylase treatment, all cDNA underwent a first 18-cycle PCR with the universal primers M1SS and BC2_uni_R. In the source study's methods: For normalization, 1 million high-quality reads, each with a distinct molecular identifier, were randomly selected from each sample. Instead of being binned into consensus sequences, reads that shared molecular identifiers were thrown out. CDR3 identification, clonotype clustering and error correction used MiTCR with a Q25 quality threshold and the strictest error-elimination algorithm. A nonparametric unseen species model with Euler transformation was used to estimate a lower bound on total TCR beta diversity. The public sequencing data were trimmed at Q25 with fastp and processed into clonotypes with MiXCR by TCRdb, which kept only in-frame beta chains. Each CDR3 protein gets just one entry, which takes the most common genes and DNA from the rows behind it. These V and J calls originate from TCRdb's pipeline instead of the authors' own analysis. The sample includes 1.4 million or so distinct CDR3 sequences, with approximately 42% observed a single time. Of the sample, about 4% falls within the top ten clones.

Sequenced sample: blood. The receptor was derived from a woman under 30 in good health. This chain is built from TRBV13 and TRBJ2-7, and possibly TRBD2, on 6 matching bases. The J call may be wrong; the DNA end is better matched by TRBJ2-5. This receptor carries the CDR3 CASSLKGGGVGTQYF. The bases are TGTGCCAGCAGCTTAAAGGGAGGCGGGGTAGGGACCCAGTACTTC.